This T cell receptor beta chain originates from a study of shared clonotypes between healthy human individuals. The assay ran at deep level. Tens of thousands of T cell genomes, or 300 ng DNA, went into unsorted PBMC replicate PCRs. Clones were read by immunoSEQ multiplex PCR, and TCRdb kept only the in-frame ones, dropping some. This sample carries about 490,000 clones, about 84% of them seen once, and the ten largest clones take approximately 11%. This clone was counted between two and nine times. Sample: PBMCs. The sequence derives from a woman in her 40s in good health. Some clones in this sample may be carry-over from other donors' samples.

CDR3 DNA: TGTGCCAGCAGCTTAGATGGGGGGTCCTACAATGAGCAGTTCTTC. Residues: CASSLDGGSYNEQFF. The rearrangement joins TRBV7-8 to TRBJ2-1, with D possibly being TRBD2 (6 bases). This CDR3 comprises 15 residues. Germline CDR1 is SGHVS and CDR2 is FQNEAQ. V lost 1 base, J lost 1 base, and 8 bases lay in between.